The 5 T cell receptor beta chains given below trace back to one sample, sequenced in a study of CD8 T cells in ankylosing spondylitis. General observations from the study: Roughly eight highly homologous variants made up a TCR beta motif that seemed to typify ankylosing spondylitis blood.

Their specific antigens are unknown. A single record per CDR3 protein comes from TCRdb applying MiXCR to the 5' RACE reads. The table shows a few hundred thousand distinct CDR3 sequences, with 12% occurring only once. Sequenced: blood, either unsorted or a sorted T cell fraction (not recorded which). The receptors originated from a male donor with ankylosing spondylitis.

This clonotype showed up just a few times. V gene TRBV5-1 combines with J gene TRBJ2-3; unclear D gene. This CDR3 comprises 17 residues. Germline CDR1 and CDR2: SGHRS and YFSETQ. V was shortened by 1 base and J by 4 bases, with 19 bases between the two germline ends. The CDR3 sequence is CASSLSTTALIPDTQYF. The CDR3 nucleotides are TGCGCCAGCAGCTTGTCCACTACAGCATTAATCCCAGATACGCAGTATTTT.

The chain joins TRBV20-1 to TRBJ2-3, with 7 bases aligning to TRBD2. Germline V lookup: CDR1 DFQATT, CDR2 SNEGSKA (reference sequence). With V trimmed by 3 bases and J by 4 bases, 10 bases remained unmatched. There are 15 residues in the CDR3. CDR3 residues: CSASLMGRASDTQYF. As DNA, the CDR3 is TGCAGTGCTAGCCTTATGGGGAGGGCCTCAGATACGCAGTATTTT.

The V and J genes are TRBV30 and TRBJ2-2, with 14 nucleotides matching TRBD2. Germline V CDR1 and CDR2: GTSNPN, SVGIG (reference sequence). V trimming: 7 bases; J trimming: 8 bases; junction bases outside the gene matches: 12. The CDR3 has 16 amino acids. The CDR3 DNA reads TGTGCCTCAGGGACTAGCGGGGGCCGTGGTCCAGGGGAGCTGTTTTTT. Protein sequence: CASGTSGGRGPGELFF. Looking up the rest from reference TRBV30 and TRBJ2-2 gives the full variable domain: SQTIHQWPATLVQPVGSPLSLECTVEGTSNPNLYWYRQAAGRGLQLLFYSVGIGQISSEVPQNLSASRPQDRQFILSSKKLLLSDSGFYLCASGTSGGRGPGELFFGEGSRLTVL.

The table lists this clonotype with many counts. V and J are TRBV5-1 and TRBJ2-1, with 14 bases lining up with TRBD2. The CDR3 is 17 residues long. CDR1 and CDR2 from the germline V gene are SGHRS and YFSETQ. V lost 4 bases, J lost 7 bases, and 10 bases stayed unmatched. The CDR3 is CASSPRTSGRTLNEQFF. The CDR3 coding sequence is TGCGCCAGCAGCCCTAGGACTAGCGGGAGGACGTTGAATGAGCAGTTCTTC.

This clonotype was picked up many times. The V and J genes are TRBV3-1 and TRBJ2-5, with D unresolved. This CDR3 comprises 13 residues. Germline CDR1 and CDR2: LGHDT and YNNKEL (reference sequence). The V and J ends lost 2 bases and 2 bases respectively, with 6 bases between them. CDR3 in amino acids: CASSQNVQETQYF. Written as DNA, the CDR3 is TGTGCCAGCAGCCAAAACGTACAAGAGACCCAGTACTTC.